The clone carrying this T cell receptor (beta chain) was seen only once. The antigen is undetermined. This CDR3 comprises 14 residues. V dropped 2 bases and J dropped 5 bases, with 12 bases sitting between them. The germline gives CDR1 GTSNPN, CDR2 SVGIG (reference sequence). This entry is derived from a study of cytotoxic CD8 clonotypes in ibrutinib-treated CLL. About the study: Following treatment for a median about 12 months, range 6 to 36, response samples were then taken. Samples had a mean of around 260,000 productive templates and around 89,000 productive rearrangements. Findings and caveats of the study: Increased clonality at ibrutinib response gave way to a return toward baseline at progression. Samples were collected at differing times from sustained-remission and progressing patients.

Assay used: immunoSEQ multiplex PCR; TCRdb lists only in-frame clones, some missing. The data hold fewer than 150,000 clones, with 84% observed a single time. The chain has TRBV30 and TRBJ2-2; D possibly corresponds to TRBD2 (5 bases). The clonotype was recovered from a human donor with chronic lymphocytic leukemia. The source was PBMCs, collected after 24 months of ibrutinib treatment. The CDR3 coding sequence is TGTGCCTGGAGTCCGGGGTTAGAAACCGGGGAGCTGTTTTTT. The encoded protein is CAWSPGLETGELFF.